The 4 T cell receptor beta chains given below trace back to one sample, sequenced in a study of T cells in Graves' hyperthyroidism and ophthalmopathy. The TCR beta CDR3 regions underwent amplification using RNA transcripts as the source. When the TCR CDR3 underwent first-round RT-PCR, the HTBI primer set was used. TCRdb reprocessed the multiplex PCR reads with MiXCR, giving one entry per CDR3 protein. The top ten hold about a quarter of the sample, which has fewer than 300,000 distinct CDR3 sequences, around a quarter seen once. The sample taken for sequencing was blood. These receptors were collected from a man aged 35 to 55 with Graves' hyperthyroidism that later progressed to Graves' ophthalmopathy.

The chain carries TRBV11-3 and TRBJ2-7; TRBD1 aligns across 9 bases. V dropped 5 bases and J dropped 5; count of bases not matched to a gene: 10. The CDR3 has 15 residues. Germline V lookup: CDR1 SGHNT, CDR2 YENEEA. The DNA of the CDR3 is TGTGCCAGCAGCCACAACGGACAGGGGCGCCACGAGCAGTACTTC. This gives the protein CASSHNGQGRHEQYF.

This clonotype was seen at least ten times. The gene calls are TRBV27 and TRBJ2-5; possibly TRBD1 for D (6 bases). Trimming removed 6 bases from V and 5 bases from J, with 19 bases in between. This CDR3 region has 15 residues. Germline CDR1 MNHEY, CDR2 SMNVEV (reference sequence). The CDR3 reads CASSADRIVSETQYF. CDR3 coding DNA: TGTGCCAGCAGCGCCGACAGGATTGTATCGGAGACCCAGTACTTC.

CDR3: CASSLVVERRETQYF. CDR3 sequence (DNA): TGTGCCAGCAGTTTGGTGGTCGAACGGCGGGAGACCCAGTACTTC. V gene TRBV6-2 or TRBV6-3 combines with J gene TRBJ2-5; D is unresolved. Germline CDR1 MNHEY, CDR2 SVGEGT. The CDR3 runs to 15 residues. Trimming pared 4 bases from V and 5 bases from J, leaving 17 bases between.

This clonotype was counted many times. The chain uses TRBV7-9 and TRBJ1-3; D unresolved. Germline CDR1 is SEHNR and CDR2 is FQNEAQ (reference sequence). V gave up 5 bases and J gave up 0 bases, with 8 bases separating them. The CDR3 consists of 14 residues. DNA of the CDR3: TGTGCCAGCAGCCCGAGTGTCTCTGGAAACACCATATATTTT. Translated: CASSPSVSGNTIYF.